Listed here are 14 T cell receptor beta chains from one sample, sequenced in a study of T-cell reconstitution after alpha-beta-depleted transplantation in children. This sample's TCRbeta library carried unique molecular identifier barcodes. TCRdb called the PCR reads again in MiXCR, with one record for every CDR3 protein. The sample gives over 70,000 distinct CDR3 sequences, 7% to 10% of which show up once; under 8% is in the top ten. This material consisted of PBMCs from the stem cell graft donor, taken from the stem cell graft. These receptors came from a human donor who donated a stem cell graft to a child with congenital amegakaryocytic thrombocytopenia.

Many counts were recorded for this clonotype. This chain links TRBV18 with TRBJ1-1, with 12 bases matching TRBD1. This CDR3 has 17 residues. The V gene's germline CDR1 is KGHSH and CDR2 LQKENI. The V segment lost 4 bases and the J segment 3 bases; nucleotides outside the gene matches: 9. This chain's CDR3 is CASSRTGQGAVYTEAFF. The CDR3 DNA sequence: TGTGCCAGCTCACGCACGGGACAGGGGGCGGTTTACACTGAAGCTTTCTTT.

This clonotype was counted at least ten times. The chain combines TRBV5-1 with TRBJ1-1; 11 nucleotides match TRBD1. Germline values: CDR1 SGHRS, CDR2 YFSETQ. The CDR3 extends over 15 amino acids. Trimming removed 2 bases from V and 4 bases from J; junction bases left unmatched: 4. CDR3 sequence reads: CASSLSGQGVTEAFF. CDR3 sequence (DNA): TGCGCCAGCAGCTTATCGGGACAGGGGGTCACTGAAGCTTTCTTT.

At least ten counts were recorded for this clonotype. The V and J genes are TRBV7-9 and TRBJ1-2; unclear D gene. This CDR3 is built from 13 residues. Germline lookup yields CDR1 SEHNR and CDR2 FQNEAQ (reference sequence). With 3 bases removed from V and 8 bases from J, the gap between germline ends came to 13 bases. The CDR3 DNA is TGTGCCAGCAGCTTCGGCCGGGGAAAAGGCTACACCTTC. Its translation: CASSFGRGKGYTF.

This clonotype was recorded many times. For the CDR3, the DNA is TGTGCCAGCAGCTCAAACGAGGCCAGCCGTCTCAATCAGCCCCAGCATTTT. Translation gives CASSSNEASRLNQPQHF. V usage is TRBV7-9 and J usage is TRBJ1-5; unclear D gene. CDR3 length equals 17 residues. Germline CDR1 reads SEHNR; CDR2 reads FQNEAQ (reference sequence). Trimming cost V 4 bases and J 3 bases, with 19 bases left between them. Variable domain in full (rest from reference TRBV7-9 and TRBJ1-5): DTGVSQNPRHKITKRGQNVTFRCDPISEHNRLYWYRQTLGQGPEFLTYFQNEAQLEKSRLLSDRFSAERPKGSFSTLEIQRTEQGDSAMYLCASSSNEASRLNQPQHFGDGTRLSIL.

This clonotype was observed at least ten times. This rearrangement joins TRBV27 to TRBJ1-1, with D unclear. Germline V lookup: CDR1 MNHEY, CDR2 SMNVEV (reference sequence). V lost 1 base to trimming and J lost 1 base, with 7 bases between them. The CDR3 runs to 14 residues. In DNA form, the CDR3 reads TGTGCCAGCAGTTTATGGGAGGGGAACACTGAAGCTTTCTTT. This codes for CASSLWEGNTEAFF.

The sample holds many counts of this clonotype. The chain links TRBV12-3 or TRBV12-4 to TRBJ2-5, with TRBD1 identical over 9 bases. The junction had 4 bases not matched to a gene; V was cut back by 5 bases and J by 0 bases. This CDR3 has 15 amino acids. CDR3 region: CASSSRDRDQETQYF. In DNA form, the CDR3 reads TGTGCCAGCAGTAGCCGGGACAGGGACCAAGAGACCCAGTACTTC.

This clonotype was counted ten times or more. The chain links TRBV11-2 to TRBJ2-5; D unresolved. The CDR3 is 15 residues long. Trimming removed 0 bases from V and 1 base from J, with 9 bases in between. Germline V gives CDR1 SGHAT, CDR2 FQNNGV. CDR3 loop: CASSLDYGIQETQYF. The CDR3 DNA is TGTGCCAGCAGCTTAGATTACGGCATCCAAGAGACCCAGTACTTC.

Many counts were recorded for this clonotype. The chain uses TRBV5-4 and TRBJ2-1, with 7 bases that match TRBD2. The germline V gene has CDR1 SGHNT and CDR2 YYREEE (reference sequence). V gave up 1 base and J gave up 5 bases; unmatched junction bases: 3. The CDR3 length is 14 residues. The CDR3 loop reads CASSLPGGNNEQFF. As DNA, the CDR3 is TGTGCCAGCAGCTTGCCGGGAGGAAACAATGAGCAGTTCTTC.

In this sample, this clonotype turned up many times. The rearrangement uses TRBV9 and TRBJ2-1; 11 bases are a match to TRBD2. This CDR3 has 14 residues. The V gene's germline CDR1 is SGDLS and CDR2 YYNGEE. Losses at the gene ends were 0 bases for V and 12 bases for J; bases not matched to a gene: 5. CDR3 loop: CASSVAALAGGQFF. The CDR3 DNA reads TGTGCCAGCAGCGTAGCGGCGCTAGCGGGAGGGCAGTTCTTC.

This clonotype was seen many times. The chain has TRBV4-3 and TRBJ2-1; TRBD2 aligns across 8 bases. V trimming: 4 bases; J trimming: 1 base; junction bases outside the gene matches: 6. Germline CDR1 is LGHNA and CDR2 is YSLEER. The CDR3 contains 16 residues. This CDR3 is CASSLSGSGSYNEQFF. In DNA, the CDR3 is TGCGCCAGCAGCCTCAGCGGGAGTGGGTCCTACAATGAGCAGTTCTTC.

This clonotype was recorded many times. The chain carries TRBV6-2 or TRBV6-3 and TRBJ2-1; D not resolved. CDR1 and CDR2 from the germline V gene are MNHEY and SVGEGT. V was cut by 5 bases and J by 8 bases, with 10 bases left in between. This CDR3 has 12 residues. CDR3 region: CASSPVKDEQFF. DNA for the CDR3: TGTGCCAGCAGTCCAGTGAAGGATGAGCAGTTCTTC.

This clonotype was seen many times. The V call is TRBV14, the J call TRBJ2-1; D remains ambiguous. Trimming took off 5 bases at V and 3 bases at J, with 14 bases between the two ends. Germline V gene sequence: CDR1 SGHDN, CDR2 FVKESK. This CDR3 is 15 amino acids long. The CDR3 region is CASSSDAPFYNEQFF. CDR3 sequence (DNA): TGTGCCAGCAGCTCGGACGCCCCGTTCTACAATGAGCAGTTCTTC.

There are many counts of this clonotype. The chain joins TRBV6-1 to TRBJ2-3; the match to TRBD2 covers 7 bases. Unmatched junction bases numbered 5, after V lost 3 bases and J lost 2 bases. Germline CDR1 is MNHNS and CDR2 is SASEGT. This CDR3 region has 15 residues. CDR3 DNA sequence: TGTGCCAGCAGTGATCTGGCGGGGGTCACAGATACGCAGTATTTT. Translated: CASSDLAGVTDTQYF.

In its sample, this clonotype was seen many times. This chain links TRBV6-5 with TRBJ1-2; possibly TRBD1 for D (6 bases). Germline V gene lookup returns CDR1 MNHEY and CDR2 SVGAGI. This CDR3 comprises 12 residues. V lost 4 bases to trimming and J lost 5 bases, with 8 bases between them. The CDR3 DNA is TGTGCCAGCAGTTTACAGGGTTATGGCTACACCTTC. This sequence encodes CASSLQGYGYTF.